Listed below are T cell receptor beta chains from one sample, sequenced in a study of T-cell memory formation after mild COVID-19. TCRdb used MiXCR to reprocess the 5' RACE reads, holding one entry per CDR3 protein. The sample has about 210,000 distinct CDR3 sequences; 25% to 35% are singletons. Sample: PBMCs or a T cell subset sorted from them (not recorded which). The receptors shown here come from an adult woman who had mild COVID-19 (a few samples of this study predate the infection). Cell type and time point are not known. Each CDR3 is given with its conserved first and last residue. The D gene is left open where the match is weak. Expanded clones get a size class; other rows say once, few or many, or leave the size out.

clone_size,j_call,v_call,d_call,cdr3_nt,cdr3_aa
few,TRBJ1-1,TRBV3-1,.,TGTGCCAGCAGCCGAGGGACGGCGGTGAACACTGAAGCTTTCTTT,CASSRGTAVNTEAFF
.,TRBJ1-4,TRBV15,TRBD1,TGTGCCACCAGCACCCTAAGGGGGCAGCAATCCGCTAATGAAAAACTGTTTTTT,CATSTLRGQQSANEKLFF
.,TRBJ2-7,TRBV4-2,.,TGTGCCAGCAGCCCCGACCTGACCTACGAGCAGTACTTC,CASSPDLTYEQYF
few,TRBJ2-1,TRBV7-9,.,TGTGCCAGCAGCCCACCGGGGCAGGGGAGGAATGAGCAGTTCTTC,CASSPPGQGRNEQFF
few,TRBJ1-5,TRBV10-3,.,TGTGCCATCAGTGAGTCTGTAGGGGTTTACCAGCCCCAGCATTTT,CAISESVGVYQPQHF
few,TRBJ1-1,TRBV6-4,.,TGTGCCAGCAACCAGGGGCCGGGGACTGAAGCTTTCTTT,CASNQGPGTEAFF
few,TRBJ1-2,TRBV7-9,.,TGTGCCAGCAGCTCTTGGACAGACCTCTATGGCTACACCTTC,CASSSWTDLYGYTF
few,TRBJ1-5,TRBV18,.,TGTGCCAGCTCCGACCATAGCAATCAGCCCCAGCATTTT,CASSDHSNQPQHF
.,TRBJ2-1,TRBV7-2,TRBD1,TGTGCCAGCAGCTTAGCCATTGACAGACCCCGGCGACAGGGTGTGGGGTACAATGAGCAGTTCTTC,CASSLAIDRPRRQGVGYNEQFF
few,TRBJ2-1,TRBV27,.,TGTGCCAGCAGTTTTGGAAGGATTAATGAGCAGTTCTTC,CASSFGRINEQFF
.,TRBJ2-5,TRBV7-8,.,TGTGCCAGCAGCTTAGGATCGGCCGAGACCCAGTACTTC,CASSLGSAETQYF
.,TRBJ2-7,TRBV9,.,TGTGCCAGCAGCGTAGCTCCCTACAGGAACTACGAGCAGTACTTC,CASSVAPYRNYEQYF
.,TRBJ1-1,TRBV4-3,.,TGCGCCAGCAGCCAAGTAGGCCCCCCGGCTTTCTTT,CASSQVGPPAFF
.,TRBJ2-1,TRBV6-1,.,TGTGCCAGCAGTGAGAAATGGGGACATATGCAGTTCTTC,CASSEKWGHMQFF
few,TRBJ2-1,TRBV20-1,TRBD2,TGCAGTGCTAGAGGACTAGCCAATGAGCAGTTCTTC,CSARGLANEQFF
.,TRBJ1-5,TRBV7-2,.,TGTGCCAGCACTATAGGGGCAAATGGCCAGCCCCAGCATTTT,CASTIGANGQPQHF
.,TRBJ2-1,TRBV27,.,TGTGCCAGCAGCTACCTGGTGACCTACAATGAGCAGTTCTTC,CASSYLVTYNEQFF
.,TRBJ2-7,TRBV6-6,.,TGTGCCACCTACTACTACGAGCAGTACTTC,CATYYYEQYF
few,TRBJ1-4,TRBV12-3/TRBV12-4,.,TGTGCCAGCAGTTTACCAGGGCGTGAAAAACTGTTTTTT,CASSLPGREKLFF
many,TRBJ2-7,TRBV5-1,.,TGCGCCAGCAGCTTGGAGGCCCCAAGCAACGGCGAGCAGTACTTC,CASSLEAPSNGEQYF
few,TRBJ2-1,TRBV6-2/TRBV6-3,TRBD1,TGTGCCAGCAGTAGATCCGGGACAGGGCGGTACAATGAGCAGTTCTTC,CASSRSGTGRYNEQFF
.,TRBJ2-3,TRBV4-1,TRBD2,TGCGCCAGCAGCCCCGGGACTAGCGAGGGAGATACGCAGTATTTT,CASSPGTSEGDTQYF
.,TRBJ1-5,TRBV10-3,.,TGTGCCATCAGTGCCGGCAGCAATCAGCCCCAGCATTTT,CAISAGSNQPQHF
many,TRBJ1-2,TRBV29-1,TRBD1,TGCAGCATTCGAACAGGGGCTGCCTACTATGGCTACACCTTC,CSIRTGAAYYGYTF
.,TRBJ1-6,TRBV7-2,.,TGTGCCAGCAGCTTAAGCGGGGGTATGGACCGCCTGGGGGATAATTCACCCCTCCACTTT,CASSLSGGMDRLGDNSPLHF
.,TRBJ2-1,TRBV5-1,.,TGCGCCAGCAGCCCCTGGTCGTCCGTTTACTACAATGAGCAGTTCTTC,CASSPWSSVYYNEQFF
.,TRBJ2-3,TRBV9,.,TGTGCCAGCAGCGCATATACTGAAACCTATACGCAGTATTTT,CASSAYTETYTQYF